A single sample gave rise to the 23 T cell receptor beta chains below, sequenced in a study of T cells in Graves' hyperthyroidism and ophthalmopathy. Amplified TCR beta CDR3 regions derived from RNA transcripts. The HTBI set primed first-round TCR CDR3 RT-PCR. Each CDR3 protein gets one entry after TCRdb re-called the multiplex PCR reads with MiXCR. The sample has 350,000 to 400,000 distinct CDR3 sequences, 19% seen once; the top ten hold 3.5% to 4%. Sequencing was performed on blood. The receptors originated from a young woman with Graves' hyperthyroidism.

This clonotype was picked up many times. The rearrangement joins TRBV19 to TRBJ1-5; 7 positions match TRBD1. The V and J ends lost 1 base and 11 bases, in that order; junction bases with no gene match: 2. Germline V gene sequence: CDR1 LNHDA, CDR2 SQIVND (reference sequence). The CDR3 length is 12 residues. For the CDR3, the DNA is TGTGCCAGTAGTATAGTTGGACAGGCCCAGCATTTT. Translating it yields CASSIVGQAQHF. Full variable domain (missing parts from reference TRBV19 and TRBJ1-5): DGGITQSPKYLFRKEGQNVTLSCEQNLNHDAMYWYRQDPGQGLRLIYYSQIVNDFQKGDIAEGYSVSREKKESFPLTVTSAQKNPTAFYLCASSIVGQAQHFGDGTRLSIL.

The chain joins TRBV30 to TRBJ2-2; no clear D. Germline lookup yields CDR1 GTSNPN and CDR2 SVGIG (reference sequence). Trimming took off 0 bases at V and 5 bases at J, with 10 bases between the two ends. CDR3 size: 14 residues. The CDR3 loop reads CAWSVSVGTGELFF. As DNA, the CDR3 is TGTGCCTGGAGTGTATCGGTTGGGACCGGGGAGCTGTTTTTT.

This clonotype has ten or more counts. The rearrangement uses TRBV11-2 and TRBJ2-5, with 7 positions matching TRBD1. This CDR3 spans 14 amino acids. Germline lookup yields CDR1 SGHAT and CDR2 FQNNGV. V shed 4 bases, J shed 4 bases, and the junction held 6 bases outside the gene matches. DNA of the CDR3: TGTGCCAGCAGCTCAGGACAGGACCCAGAGACCCAGTACTTC. It translates to CASSSGQDPETQYF. Full variable domain (remainder filled in from reference TRBV11-2 and TRBJ2-5): EAGVAQSPRYKIIEKRQSVAFWCNPISGHATLYWYQQILGQGPKLLIQFQNNGVVDDSQLPKDRFSAERLKGVDSTLKIQPAKLEDSAVYLCASSSGQDPETQYFGPGTRLLVL.

This clonotype was seen at least ten times. This sequence joins TRBV30 and TRBJ1-5, with D unresolved. Germline V lookup: CDR1 GTSNPN, CDR2 SVGIG (reference sequence). The CDR3 consists of 13 residues. V was cut by 3 bases and J by 5 bases, with 11 bases left in between. Written as DNA, the CDR3 is TGTGCCTGGAGCCTCCTAGGAGATCAGCCCCAGCATTTT. Translated: CAWSLLGDQPQHF. Based on the CDR3 plus reference TRBV30 and TRBJ1-5, the full variable domain is SQTIHQWPATLVQPVGSPLSLECTVEGTSNPNLYWYRQAAGRGLQLLFYSVGIGQISSEVPQNLSASRPQDRQFILSSKKLLLSDSGFYLCAWSLLGDQPQHFGDGTRLSIL.

This clonotype was counted at least ten times. This chain connects TRBV6-1 to TRBJ2-7; D ambiguous. From germline, CDR1 is MNHNS and CDR2 SASEGT. The CDR3 totals 17 residues. Trimming removed 0 bases from V and 6 bases from J, with 21 bases in between. The CDR3 here is CASSEAPPGGSPSEQYF. As DNA, the CDR3 is TGTGCCAGCAGTGAAGCCCCCCCTGGCGGCAGCCCCTCCGAGCAGTACTTC.

In its sample, this clonotype was seen once. This sequence joins TRBV6-5 and TRBJ1-2; D perhaps matches TRBD1 (6 bases). Looked up from germline, CDR1 is MNHEY and CDR2 is SVGAGI. The V gene lost 4 bases and the J gene lost 7 bases, with 13 bases spanning the gap. The CDR3 has 13 residues. This CDR3 reads CASSFGTSSGYTF. The CDR3 region has the DNA TGTGCCAGCAGTTTCGGGACAAGCTCTGGCTACACCTTC.

Ten or more counts support this clonotype. The chain uses TRBV12-3 or TRBV12-4 and TRBJ1-1, with D unclear. The CDR3 has 12 amino acids. V was clipped by 3 bases and J by 1 base, with 3 bases between them. CDR3 bases: TGTGCCAGCAGTTTCACGAACACTGAAGCTTTCTTT. Its protein product is CASSFTNTEAFF.

This clonotype was observed at least ten times. The gene calls are TRBV3-1 and TRBJ1-2; the D is unclear. The CDR3 has 16 amino acids. Germline-derived CDR1 and CDR2 are LGHDT and YNNKEL (reference sequence). Trimming cost V 0 bases and J 5 bases, with 16 bases left between them. CDR3: CASSQEEDASGYGYTF. CDR3 DNA: TGTGCCAGCAGCCAAGAGGAGGACGCCTCGGGGTATGGCTACACCTTC. The full variable domain, its missing parts supplied by reference TRBV3-1 and TRBJ1-2, is DTAVSQTPKYLVTQMGNDKSIKCEQNLGHDTMYWYKQDSKKFLKIMFSYNNKELIINETVPNRFSPKSPDKAHLNLHINSLELGDSAVYFCASSQEEDASGYGYTFGSGTRLTVV.

This clonotype showed up many times. The CDR3 DNA reads TGTGCCATCAGTGAGGGACAGGGGGAAACAGAGTACTTC. It encodes CAISEGQGETEYF. The chain combines TRBV10-3 with TRBJ2-5, with 10 bases aligning to TRBD1. V gave up 2 bases and J gave up 12 bases; unmatched junction bases: 6. The CDR3 sequence is 13 residues long. Germline V gene data show CDR1 as ENHRY and CDR2 as SYGVKD.

This clonotype was counted at least ten times. This chain's CDR3 is CASSYSGANTEAFF. The CDR3, as DNA: TGTGCCAGCAGTTACTCGGGAGCGAACACTGAAGCTTTCTTT. The rearrangement uses TRBV6-5 and TRBJ1-1, with D unclear. The ends were cut back, 0 bases at V and 1 base at J, with 6 bases in the middle. Germline lookup yields CDR1 MNHEY and CDR2 SVGAGI. This CDR3 contains 14 residues.

A single count supports this clonotype. J is TRBJ2-3 and V is TRBV4-2, with 8 positions matching TRBD1. The CDR3 contains 18 residues. Trimming removed 0 bases from V and 0 bases from J; junction bases left unmatched: 8. Looked up from germline, CDR1 is LGHNA and CDR2 is YNFKEQ. CDR3 loop: CASSQDHLTGASTDTQYF. Here the CDR3 DNA reads TGTGCCAGCAGCCAAGATCACCTGACAGGGGCTAGCACAGATACGCAGTATTTT.

The rearrangement uses TRBV10-3 and TRBJ2-7, with no clear D. Germline lookup yields CDR1 ENHRY and CDR2 SYGVKD. Trimming shortened V by 1 base and J by 9 bases, and 13 bases separated the two germline ends. The CDR3 has 13 residues. CDR3 protein: CAISELAGYAQYF. CDR3 nucleotides: TGTGCCATCAGTGAGTTGGCTGGGTATGCGCAGTACTTC.

This clonotype was counted many times. Written as DNA, the CDR3 is TGTGCCAGCAGTGAGCGCTATGGCTACACCTTC. Residues: CASSERYGYTF. This chain uses TRBV6-1 with TRBJ1-2; unclear D gene. V was shortened by 3 bases and J by 4 bases, with 3 bases between the two germline ends. Looked up from germline, CDR1 is MNHNS and CDR2 is SASEGT. The CDR3 has 11 residues.

With respect to this clonotype: A much larger clone lies one base from this, so it may be a read error. The chain couples TRBV11-3 to TRBJ1-1; tentatively, D is TRBD1 (5 bases). Germline V gene data show CDR1 as SGHNT and CDR2 as YENEEA. The V end was cut by 5 bases, the J end by 6 bases, with 13 bases between. CDR3 length: 13 residues. The CDR3 DNA reads as TGTGCCAGCAGCCAGGGAGTTTGGGCTGAAGCTTTCTTT. Residues: CASSQGVWAEAFF.

This clonotype occurred many times. V and J are TRBV4-1 and TRBJ2-7, with 8 bases fitting TRBD1. Germline CDR1 and CDR2: MGHRA and YSYEKL. The junction had 2 bases not matched to a gene; V was cut back by 2 bases and J by 2 bases. This CDR3 has 14 amino acids. The CDR3 sequence is CASSQPDRAYEQYF. Here the CDR3 DNA reads TGCGCCAGCAGCCAACCGGACAGGGCCTACGAGCAGTACTTC.

The sample holds many counts of this clonotype. The rearrangement links TRBV6-8 to TRBJ2-5; 11 nucleotides agree with TRBD2. The CDR3 covers 18 residues. Germline V CDR1 and CDR2: MNHGY, SAAAGT. The V segment lost 5 bases and the J segment 0 bases; nucleotides outside the gene matches: 11. In DNA form, the CDR3 reads TGTGCCAGCAGTGCCTCCGGGACTAGCGGACCGTACCAAGAGACCCAGTACTTC. It specifies CASSASGTSGPYQETQYF.

Points on this clonotype: This may be a read error, as it is one base from a much larger clone. Given the absence of the conserved phenylalanine or tryptophan at the CDR3 end, a read error is likely. V gene TRBV4-2 combines with J gene TRBJ1-1; D remains unclear. Trimming shortened V by 0 bases and J by 8 bases, and 10 bases separated the two germline ends. This CDR3 contains 13 residues. CDR1 is LGHNA and CDR2 is YNFKEQ in the germline V gene. The CDR3 DNA reads TGTGCCAGCAGCCAAGATAGGTTGGAGGAAGCTTTCTAT. Protein sequence: CASSQDRLEEAFY.

This clonotype was found many times. V is TRBV30 and J is TRBJ2-7; the D gene is possibly TRBD2 (5 bases). Germline-derived CDR1 and CDR2 are GTSNPN and SVGIG (reference sequence). This CDR3 comprises 12 residues. V lost 0 bases to trimming and J lost 4 bases, with 7 bases between them. The DNA for the CDR3 is TGTGCCTGGAGTGTAGAGGGTTACGAGCAGTACTTC. This sequence encodes CAWSVEGYEQYF.

This clonotype was recorded many times. The chain uses TRBV5-1 and TRBJ2-4, with a weak D call TRBD1 (5 bases). V was trimmed by 4 bases and J by 8 bases, leaving 19 bases between them. This CDR3 comprises 15 residues. CDR1 and CDR2 from the germline V gene are SGHRS and YFSETQ. As DNA, the CDR3 is TGCGCCAGCAGCCCTGCCTACCCCCGGACATACATTCAGTACTTC. It yields the protein CASSPAYPRTYIQYF.

V gene TRBV12-5 combines with J gene TRBJ1-2; 7 bases agree with TRBD1. The CDR3 loop spans 15 amino acids. V dropped 6 bases and J dropped 3; count of bases not matched to a gene: 10. The V gene's germline CDR1 is LGHNT and CDR2 FRNRAP. The CDR3 protein is CASGPGQKNYYGYTF. CDR3 DNA sequence: TGTGCTAGTGGCCCGGGACAGAAAAACTACTATGGCTACACCTTC.

This clonotype was detected many times. The chain recombines TRBV12-3 or TRBV12-4 with TRBJ2-2; D perhaps matches TRBD2 (5 bases). This CDR3 spans 15 amino acids. The V and J ends lost 6 bases and 4 bases respectively, with 15 bases between them. CDR3 region: CASRRSMGVTGELFF. The CDR3 DNA follows: TGTGCCAGCAGACGGTCCATGGGAGTCACCGGGGAGCTGTTTTTT.

This clonotype was counted only a few times. The rearrangement links TRBV3-1 to TRBJ2-5; D is perhaps TRBD1 (6 bases). Trimming removed 0 bases at V and 2 bases at J, with 22 bases between. The CDR3 loop spans 19 amino acids. Per the germline V gene, CDR1 is LGHDT and CDR2 is YNNKEL (reference sequence). The CDR3 DNA reads TGTGCCAGCAGCCAAGAGTCAGGGGCCCTCCAACCCGTTCAAGAGACCCAGTACTTC. It translates to CASSQESGALQPVQETQYF.

This clonotype occurred many times. A much bigger clone sits one base away, suggesting this may be a read error. The chain combines TRBV7-2 with TRBJ2-6; D gene uncertain. Looked up from germline, CDR1 is SGHTA and CDR2 is FQGNSA. This CDR3 contains 15 residues. The CDR3 nucleotides are TGTGCCAACAGCTTAGGTCCGGGTGGGGCCAACGTCCTGACTTTC. Its protein product is CANSLGPGGANVLTF.